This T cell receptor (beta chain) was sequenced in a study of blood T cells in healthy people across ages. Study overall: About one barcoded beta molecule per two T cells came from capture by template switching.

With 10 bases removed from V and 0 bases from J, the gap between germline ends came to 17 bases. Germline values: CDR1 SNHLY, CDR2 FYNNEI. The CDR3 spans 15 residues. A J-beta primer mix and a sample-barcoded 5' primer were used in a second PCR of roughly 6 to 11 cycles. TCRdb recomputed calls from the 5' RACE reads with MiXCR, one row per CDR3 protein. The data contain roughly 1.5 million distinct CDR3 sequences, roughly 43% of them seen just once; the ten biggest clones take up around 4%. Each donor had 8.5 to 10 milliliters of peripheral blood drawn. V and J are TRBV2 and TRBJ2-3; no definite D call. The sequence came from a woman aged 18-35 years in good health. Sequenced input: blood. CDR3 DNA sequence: TGTGCCAATCGGAGTGAGCGCCTGAGCACAGATACGCAGTATTTT. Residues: CANRSERLSTDTQYF.